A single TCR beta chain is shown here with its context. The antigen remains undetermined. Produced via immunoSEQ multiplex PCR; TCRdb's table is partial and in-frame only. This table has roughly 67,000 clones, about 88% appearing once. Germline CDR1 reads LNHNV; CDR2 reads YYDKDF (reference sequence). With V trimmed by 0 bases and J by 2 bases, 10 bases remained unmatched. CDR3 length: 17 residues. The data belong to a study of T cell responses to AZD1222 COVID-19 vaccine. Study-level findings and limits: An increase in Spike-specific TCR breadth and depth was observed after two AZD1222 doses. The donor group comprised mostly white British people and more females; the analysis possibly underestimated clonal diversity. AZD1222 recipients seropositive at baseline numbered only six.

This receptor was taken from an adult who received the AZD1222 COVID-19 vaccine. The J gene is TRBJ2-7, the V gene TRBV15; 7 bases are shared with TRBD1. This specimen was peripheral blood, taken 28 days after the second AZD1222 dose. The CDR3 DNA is TGTGCCACCAGCAGAGATCTCCTTCGGGACAGCACCTACGAGCAGTACTTC. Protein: CATSRDLLRDSTYEQYF.